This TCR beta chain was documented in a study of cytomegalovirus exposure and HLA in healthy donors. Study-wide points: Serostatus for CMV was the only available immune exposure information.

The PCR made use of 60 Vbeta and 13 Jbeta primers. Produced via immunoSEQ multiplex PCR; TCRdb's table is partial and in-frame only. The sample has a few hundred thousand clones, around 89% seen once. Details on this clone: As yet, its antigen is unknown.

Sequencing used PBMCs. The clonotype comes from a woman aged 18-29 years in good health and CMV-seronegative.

The CDR3: CAWSALRQGNYEQYF. The CDR3 nucleotides are TGTGCCTGGAGCGCCTTAAGACAGGGGAACTACGAGCAGTACTTC. This chain uses TRBV30 with TRBJ2-7; 8 bases agree with TRBD1. CDR1 and CDR2 (germline): GTSNPN, SVGIG (reference sequence). The ends lost 3 bases at V and 3 bases at J; junction bases unmatched: 10. The CDR3 contains 15 residues. The variable domain in full, with the rest retrieved from reference TRBV30 and TRBJ2-7, is SQTIHQWPATLVQPVGSPLSLECTVEGTSNPNLYWYRQAAGRGLQLLFYSVGIGQISSEVPQNLSASRPQDRQFILSSKKLLLSDSGFYLCAWSALRQGNYEQYFGPGTRLTVT.